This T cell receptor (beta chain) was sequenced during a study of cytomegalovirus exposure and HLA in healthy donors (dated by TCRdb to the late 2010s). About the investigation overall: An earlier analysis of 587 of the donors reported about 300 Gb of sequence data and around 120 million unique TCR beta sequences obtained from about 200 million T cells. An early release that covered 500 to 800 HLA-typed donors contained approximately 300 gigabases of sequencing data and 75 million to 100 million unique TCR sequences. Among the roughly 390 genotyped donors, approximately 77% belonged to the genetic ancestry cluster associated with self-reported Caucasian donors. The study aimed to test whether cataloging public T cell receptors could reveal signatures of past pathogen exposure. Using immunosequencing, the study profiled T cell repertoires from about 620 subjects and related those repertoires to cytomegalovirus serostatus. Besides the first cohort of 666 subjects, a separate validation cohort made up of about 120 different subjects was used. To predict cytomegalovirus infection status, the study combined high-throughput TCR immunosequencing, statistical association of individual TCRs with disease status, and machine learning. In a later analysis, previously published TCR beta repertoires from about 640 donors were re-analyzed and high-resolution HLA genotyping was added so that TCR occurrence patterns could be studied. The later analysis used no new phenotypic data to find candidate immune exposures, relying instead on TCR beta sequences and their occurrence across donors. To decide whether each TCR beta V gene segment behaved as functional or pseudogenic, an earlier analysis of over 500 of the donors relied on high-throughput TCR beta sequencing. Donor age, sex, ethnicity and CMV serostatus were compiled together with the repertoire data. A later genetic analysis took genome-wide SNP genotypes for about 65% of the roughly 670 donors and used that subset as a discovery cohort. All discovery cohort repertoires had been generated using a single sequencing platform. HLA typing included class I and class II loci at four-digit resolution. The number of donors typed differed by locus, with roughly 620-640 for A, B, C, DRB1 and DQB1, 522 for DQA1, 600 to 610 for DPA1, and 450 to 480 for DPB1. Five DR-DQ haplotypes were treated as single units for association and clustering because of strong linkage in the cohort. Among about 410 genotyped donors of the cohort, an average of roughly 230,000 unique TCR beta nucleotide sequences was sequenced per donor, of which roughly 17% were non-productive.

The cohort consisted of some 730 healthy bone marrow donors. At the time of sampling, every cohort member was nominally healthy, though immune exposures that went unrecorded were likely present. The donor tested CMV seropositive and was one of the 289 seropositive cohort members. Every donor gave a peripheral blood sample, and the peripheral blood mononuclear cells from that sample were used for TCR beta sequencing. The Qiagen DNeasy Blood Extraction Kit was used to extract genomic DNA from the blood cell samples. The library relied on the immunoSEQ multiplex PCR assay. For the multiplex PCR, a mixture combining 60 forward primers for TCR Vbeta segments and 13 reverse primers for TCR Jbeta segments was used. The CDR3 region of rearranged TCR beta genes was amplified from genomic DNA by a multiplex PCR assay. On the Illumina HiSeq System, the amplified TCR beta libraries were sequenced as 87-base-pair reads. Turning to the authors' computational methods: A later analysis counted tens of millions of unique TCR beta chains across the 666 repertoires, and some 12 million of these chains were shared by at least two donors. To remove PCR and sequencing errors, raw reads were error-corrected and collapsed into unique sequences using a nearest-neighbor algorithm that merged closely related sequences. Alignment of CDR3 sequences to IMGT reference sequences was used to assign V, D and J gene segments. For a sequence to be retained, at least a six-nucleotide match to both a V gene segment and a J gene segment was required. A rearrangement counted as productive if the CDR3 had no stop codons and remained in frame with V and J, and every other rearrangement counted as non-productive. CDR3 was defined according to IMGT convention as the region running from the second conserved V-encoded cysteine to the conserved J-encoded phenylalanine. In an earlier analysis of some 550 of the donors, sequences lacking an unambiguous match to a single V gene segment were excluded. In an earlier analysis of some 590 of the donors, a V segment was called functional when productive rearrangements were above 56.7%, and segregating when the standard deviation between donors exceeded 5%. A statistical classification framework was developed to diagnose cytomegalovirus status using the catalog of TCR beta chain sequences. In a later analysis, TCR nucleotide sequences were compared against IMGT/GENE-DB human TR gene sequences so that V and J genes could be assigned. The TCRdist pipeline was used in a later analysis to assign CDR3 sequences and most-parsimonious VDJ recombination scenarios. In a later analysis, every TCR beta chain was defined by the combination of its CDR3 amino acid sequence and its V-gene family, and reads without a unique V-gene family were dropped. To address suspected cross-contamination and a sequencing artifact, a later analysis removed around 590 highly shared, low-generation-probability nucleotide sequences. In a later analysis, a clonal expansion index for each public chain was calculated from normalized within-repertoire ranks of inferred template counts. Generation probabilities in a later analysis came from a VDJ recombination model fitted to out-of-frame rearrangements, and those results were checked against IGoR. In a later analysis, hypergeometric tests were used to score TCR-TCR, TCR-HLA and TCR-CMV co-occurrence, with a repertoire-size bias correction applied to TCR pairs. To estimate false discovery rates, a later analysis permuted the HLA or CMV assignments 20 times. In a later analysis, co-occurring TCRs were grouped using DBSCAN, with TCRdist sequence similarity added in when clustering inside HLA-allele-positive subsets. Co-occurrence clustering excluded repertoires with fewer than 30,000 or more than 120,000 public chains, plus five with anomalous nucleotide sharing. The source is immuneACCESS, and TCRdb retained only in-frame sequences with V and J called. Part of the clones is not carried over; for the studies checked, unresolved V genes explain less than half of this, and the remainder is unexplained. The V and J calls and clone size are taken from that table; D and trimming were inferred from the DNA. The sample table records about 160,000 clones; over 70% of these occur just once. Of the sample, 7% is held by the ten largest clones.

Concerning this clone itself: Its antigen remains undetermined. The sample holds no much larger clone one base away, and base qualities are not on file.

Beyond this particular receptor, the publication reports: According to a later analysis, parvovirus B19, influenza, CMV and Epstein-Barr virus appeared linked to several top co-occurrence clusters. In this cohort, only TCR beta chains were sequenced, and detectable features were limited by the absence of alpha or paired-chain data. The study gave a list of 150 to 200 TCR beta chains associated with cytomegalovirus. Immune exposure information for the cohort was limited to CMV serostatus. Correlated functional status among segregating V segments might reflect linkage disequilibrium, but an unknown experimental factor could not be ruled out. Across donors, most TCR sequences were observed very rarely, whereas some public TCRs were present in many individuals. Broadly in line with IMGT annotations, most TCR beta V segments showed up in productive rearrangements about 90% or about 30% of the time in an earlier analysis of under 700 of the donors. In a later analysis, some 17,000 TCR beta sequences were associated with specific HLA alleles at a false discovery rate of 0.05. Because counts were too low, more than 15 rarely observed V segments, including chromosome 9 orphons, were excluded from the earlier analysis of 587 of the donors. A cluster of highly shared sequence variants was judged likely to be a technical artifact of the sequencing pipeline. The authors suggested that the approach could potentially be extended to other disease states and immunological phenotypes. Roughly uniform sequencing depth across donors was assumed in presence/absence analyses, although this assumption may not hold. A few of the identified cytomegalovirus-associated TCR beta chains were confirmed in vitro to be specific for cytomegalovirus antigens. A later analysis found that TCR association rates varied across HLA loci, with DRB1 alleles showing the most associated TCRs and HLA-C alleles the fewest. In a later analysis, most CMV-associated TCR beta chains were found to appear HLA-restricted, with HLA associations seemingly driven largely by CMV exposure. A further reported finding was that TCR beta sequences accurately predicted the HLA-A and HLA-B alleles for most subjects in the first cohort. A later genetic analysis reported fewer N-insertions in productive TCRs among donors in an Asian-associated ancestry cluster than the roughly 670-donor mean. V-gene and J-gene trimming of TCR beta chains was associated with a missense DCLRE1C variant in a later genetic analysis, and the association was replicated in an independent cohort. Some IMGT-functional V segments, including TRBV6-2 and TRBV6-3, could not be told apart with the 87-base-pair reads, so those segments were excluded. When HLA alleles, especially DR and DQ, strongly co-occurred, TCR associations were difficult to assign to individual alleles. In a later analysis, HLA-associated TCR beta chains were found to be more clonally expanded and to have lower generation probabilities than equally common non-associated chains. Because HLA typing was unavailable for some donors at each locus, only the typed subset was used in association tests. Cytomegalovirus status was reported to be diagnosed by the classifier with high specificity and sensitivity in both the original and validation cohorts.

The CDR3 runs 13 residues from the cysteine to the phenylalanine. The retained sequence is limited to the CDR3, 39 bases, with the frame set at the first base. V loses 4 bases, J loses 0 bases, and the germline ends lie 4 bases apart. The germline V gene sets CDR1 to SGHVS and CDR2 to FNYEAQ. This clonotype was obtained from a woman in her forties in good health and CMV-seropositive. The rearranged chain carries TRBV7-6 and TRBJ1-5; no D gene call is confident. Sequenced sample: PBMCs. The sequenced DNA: TGTGCCAGCAGCTCAGATAGCAATCAGCCCCAGCATTTT. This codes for CASSSDSNQPQHF.